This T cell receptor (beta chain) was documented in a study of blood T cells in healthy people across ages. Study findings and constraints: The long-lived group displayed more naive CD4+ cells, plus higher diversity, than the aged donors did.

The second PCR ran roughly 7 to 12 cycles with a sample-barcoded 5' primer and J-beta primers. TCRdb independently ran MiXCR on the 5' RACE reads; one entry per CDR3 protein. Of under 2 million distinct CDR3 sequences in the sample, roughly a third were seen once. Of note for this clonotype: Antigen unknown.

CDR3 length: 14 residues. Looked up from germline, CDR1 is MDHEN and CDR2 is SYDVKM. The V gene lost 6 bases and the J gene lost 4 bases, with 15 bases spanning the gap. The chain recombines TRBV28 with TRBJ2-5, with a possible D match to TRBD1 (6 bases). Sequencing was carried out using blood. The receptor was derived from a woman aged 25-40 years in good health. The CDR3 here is CASRMGARGETQYF. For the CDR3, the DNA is TGTGCCAGCAGAATGGGGGCGCGAGGAGAGACCCAGTACTTC.